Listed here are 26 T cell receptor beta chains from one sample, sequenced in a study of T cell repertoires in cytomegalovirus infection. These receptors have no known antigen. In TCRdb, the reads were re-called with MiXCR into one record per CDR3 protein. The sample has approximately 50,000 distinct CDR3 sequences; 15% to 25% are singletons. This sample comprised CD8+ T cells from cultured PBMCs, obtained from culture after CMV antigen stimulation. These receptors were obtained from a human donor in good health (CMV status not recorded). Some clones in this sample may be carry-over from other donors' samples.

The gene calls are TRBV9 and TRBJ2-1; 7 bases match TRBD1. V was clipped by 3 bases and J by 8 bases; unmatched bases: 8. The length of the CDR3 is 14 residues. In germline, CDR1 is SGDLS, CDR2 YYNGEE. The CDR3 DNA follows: TGTGCCAGCAGCGGCCGGGACAGTCGCGATGAGCAGTTCTTC. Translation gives CASSGRDSRDEQFF.

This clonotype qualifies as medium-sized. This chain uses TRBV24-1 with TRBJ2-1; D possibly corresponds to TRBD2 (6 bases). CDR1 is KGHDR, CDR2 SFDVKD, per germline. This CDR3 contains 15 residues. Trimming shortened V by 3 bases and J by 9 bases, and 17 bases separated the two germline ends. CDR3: CATSDPTDAGGEQFF. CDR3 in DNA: TGTGCCACCAGTGATCCGACGGACGCCGGGGGTGAGCAGTTCTTC.

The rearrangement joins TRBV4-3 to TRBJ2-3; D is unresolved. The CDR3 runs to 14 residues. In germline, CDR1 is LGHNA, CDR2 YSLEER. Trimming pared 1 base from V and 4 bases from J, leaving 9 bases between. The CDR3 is CASSQVTSPDTQYF. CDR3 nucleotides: TGCGCCAGCAGCCAAGTGACCTCCCCAGATACGCAGTATTTT.

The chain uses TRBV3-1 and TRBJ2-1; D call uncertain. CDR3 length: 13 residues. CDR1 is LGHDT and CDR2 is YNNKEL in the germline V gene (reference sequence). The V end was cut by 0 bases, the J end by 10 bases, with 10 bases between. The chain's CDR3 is CASSQDDLREQFF. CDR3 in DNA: TGTGCCAGCAGCCAAGATGACCTAAGGGAGCAGTTCTTC.

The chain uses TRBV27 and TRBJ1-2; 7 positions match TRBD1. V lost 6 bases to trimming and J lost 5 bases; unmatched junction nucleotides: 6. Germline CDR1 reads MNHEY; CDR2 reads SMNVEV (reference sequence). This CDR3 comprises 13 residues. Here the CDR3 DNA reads TGTGCCAGCAGGAACAGGGGAAGATATGGCTACACCTTC. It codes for CASRNRGRYGYTF.

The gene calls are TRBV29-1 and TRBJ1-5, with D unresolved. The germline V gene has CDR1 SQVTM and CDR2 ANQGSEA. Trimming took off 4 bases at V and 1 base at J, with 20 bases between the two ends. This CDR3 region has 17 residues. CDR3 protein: CSVGSDPYTRSNQPQHF. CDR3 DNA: TGCAGCGTTGGGAGTGACCCCTACACGAGGAGCAATCAGCCCCAGCATTTT.

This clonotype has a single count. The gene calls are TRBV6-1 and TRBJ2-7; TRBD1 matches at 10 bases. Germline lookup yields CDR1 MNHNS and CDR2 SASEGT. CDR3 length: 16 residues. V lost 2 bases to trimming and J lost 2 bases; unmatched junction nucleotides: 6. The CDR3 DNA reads TGTGCCAGCAGTGAATGGGGGACAGGGGATACCTACGAGCAGTACTTC. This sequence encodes CASSEWGTGDTYEQYF.

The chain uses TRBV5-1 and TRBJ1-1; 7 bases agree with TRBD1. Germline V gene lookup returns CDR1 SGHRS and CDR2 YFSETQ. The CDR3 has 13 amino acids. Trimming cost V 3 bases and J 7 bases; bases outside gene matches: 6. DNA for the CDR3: TGCGCCAGCAGCTGGGACAGTGACGGTGAAGCTTTCTTT. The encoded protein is CASSWDSDGEAFF.

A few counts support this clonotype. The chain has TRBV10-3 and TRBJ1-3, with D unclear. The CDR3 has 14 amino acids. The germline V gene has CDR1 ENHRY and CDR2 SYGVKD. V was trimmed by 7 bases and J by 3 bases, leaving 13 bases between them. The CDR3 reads CAIKREFLGNTIYF. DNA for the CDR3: TGTGCCATCAAAAGGGAGTTCCTTGGAAACACCATATATTTT.

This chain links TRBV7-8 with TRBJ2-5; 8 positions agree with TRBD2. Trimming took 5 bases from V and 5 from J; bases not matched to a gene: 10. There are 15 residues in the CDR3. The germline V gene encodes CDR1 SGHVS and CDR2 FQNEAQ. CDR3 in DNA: TGTGCCAGCAGCCCAACGGGAGGGGATGGGGAGACCCAGTACTTC. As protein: CASSPTGGDGETQYF.

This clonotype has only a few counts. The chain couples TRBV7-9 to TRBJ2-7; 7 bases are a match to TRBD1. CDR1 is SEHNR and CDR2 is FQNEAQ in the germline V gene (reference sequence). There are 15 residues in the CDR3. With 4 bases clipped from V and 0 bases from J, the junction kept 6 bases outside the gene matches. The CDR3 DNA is TGTGCCAGCAGCTCACCACAGGGGAGCTCCTACGAGCAGTACTTC. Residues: CASSSPQGSSYEQYF.

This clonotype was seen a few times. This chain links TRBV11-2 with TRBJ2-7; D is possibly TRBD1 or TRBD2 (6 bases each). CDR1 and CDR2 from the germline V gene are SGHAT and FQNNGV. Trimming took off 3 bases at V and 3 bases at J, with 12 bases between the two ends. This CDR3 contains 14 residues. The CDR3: CASSLGRTVYEQYF. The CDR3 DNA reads TGTGCCAGCAGCTTGGGGAGGACAGTCTACGAGCAGTACTTC.

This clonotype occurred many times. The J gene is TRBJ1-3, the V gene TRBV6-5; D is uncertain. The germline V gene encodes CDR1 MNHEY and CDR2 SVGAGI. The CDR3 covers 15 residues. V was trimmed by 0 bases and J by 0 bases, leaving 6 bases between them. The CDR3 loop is CASSYSSPSGNTIYF. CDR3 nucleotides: TGTGCCAGCAGTTACTCGTCTCCCTCTGGAAACACCATATATTTT.

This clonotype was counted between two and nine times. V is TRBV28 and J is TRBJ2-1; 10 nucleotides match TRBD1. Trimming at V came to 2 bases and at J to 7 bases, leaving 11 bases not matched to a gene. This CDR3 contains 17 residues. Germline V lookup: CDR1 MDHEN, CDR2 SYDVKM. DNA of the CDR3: TGTGCCAGCAGTTTAGGGTCAAGGGACAGGGGACGGAATGAGCAGTTCTTC. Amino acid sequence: CASSLGSRDRGRNEQFF.

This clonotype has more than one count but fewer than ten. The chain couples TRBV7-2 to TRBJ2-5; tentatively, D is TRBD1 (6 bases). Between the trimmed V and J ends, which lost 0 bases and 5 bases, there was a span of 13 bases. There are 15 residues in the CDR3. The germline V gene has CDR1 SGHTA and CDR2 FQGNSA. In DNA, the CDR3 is TGTGCCAGCAGCTTAGCGGGGGCGACTGGGGAGACCCAGTACTTC. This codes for CASSLAGATGETQYF.

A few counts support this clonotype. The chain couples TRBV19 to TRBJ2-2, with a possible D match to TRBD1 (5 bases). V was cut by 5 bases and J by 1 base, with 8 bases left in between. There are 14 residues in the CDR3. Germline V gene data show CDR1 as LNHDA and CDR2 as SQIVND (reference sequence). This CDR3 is CASSFDRNTGELFF. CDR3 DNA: TGTGCCAGTAGTTTCGACAGGAACACCGGGGAGCTGTTTTTT.

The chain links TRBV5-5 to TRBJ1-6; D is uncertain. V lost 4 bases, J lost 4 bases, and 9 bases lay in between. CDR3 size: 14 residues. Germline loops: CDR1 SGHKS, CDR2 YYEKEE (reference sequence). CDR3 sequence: CASSLNLYNSPLHF. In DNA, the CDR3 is TGTGCCAGCAGCCTGAATCTGTATAATTCACCCCTCCACTTT.

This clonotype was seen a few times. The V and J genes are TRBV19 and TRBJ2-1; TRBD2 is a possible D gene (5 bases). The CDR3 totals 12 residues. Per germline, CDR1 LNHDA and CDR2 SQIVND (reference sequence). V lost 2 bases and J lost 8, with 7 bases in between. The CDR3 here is CASSIQADEQFF. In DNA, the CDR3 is TGTGCCAGTAGTATACAAGCGGATGAGCAGTTCTTC.

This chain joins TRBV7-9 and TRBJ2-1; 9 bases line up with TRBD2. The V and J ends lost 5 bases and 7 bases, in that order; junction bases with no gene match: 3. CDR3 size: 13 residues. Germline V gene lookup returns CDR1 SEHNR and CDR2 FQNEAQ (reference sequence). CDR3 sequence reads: CASSEGLANEQFF. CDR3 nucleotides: TGTGCCAGCAGCGAGGGACTAGCAAATGAGCAGTTCTTC. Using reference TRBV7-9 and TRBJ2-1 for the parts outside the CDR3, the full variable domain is DTGVSQNPRHKITKRGQNVTFRCDPISEHNRLYWYRQTLGQGPEFLTYFQNEAQLEKSRLLSDRFSAERPKGSFSTLEIQRTEQGDSAMYLCASSEGLANEQFFGPGTRLTVL.

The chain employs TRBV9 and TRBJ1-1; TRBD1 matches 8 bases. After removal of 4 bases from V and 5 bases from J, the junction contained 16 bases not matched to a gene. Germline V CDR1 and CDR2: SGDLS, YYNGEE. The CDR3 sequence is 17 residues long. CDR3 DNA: TGTGCCAGCAGCCCCTTACGGACAGGGATAGTTGTGACTGAAGCTTTCTTT. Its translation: CASSPLRTGIVVTEAFF.

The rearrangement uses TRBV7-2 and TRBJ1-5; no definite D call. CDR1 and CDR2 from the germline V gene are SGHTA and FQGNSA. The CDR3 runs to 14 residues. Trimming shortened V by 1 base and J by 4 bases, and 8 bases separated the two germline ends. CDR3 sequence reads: CASSLGGANQPQHF. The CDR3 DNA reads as TGTGCCAGCAGCTTAGGGGGAGCAAATCAGCCCCAGCATTTT.

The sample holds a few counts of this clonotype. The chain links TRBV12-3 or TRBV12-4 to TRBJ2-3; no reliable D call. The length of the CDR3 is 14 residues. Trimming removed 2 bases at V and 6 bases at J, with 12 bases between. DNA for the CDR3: TGTGCCAGCAGTTTACACTCCCCCCAGGATACGCAGTATTTT. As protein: CASSLHSPQDTQYF.

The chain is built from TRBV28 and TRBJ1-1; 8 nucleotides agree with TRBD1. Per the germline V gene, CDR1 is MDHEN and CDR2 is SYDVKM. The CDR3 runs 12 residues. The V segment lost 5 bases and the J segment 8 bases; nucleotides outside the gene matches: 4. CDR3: CASSEQGGEAFF. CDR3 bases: TGTGCCAGCAGTGAACAGGGGGGAGAAGCTTTCTTT. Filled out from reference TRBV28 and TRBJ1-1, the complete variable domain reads DVKVTQSSRYLVKRTGEKVFLECVQDMDHENMFWYRQDPGLGLRLIYFSYDVKMKEKGDIPEGYSVSREKKERFSLILESASTNQTSMYLCASSEQGGEAFFGQGTRLTVV.

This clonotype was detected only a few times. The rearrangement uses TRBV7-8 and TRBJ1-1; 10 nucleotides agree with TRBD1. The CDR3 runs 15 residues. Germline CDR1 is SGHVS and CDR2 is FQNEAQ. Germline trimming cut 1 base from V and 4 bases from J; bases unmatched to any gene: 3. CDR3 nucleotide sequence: TGTGCCAGCAGCTTAGGGACAGGGGGAAGCACTGAAGCTTTCTTT. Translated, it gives CASSLGTGGSTEAFF.

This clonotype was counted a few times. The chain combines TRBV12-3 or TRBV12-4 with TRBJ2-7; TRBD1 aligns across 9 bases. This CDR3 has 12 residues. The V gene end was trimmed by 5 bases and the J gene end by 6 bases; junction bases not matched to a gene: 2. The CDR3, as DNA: TGTGCCAGCAGTACAGGGGGCAGCGAGCAGTACTTC. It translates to CASSTGGSEQYF.

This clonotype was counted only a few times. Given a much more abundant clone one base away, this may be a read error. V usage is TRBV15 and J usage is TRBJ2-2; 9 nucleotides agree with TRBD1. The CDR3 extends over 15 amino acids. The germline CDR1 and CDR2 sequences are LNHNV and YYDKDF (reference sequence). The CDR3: CAASPRDRAVGELFF. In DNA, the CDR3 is TGTGCCGCCAGCCCCCGGGACAGGGCGGTCGGGGAGCTGTTTTTT. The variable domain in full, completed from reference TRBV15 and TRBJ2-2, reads DAMVIQNPRYQVTQFGKPVTLSCSQTLNHNVMYWYQQKSSQAPKLLFHYYDKDFNNEADTPDNFQSRRPNTSFCFLDIRSPGLGDTAMYLCAASPRDRAVGELFFGEGSRLTVL.